This entry lists 29 T cell receptor beta chains sequenced from one sample in a study of T cells in localized non-small cell lung cancer. Sequencing used immunoSEQ multiplex PCR; TCRdb keeps in-frame clones, though not all of them. The sample shows some 2,500 clones, less than 30% of them seen only once. Sequenced material: normal lung tissue next to the tumor, taken before any cancer treatment. These receptors all stem from a man between 40 and 70 years old with stage II squamous cell lung carcinoma.

The count of this clone is one. V is TRBV5-1 and J is TRBJ1-2, with 7 bases aligning to TRBD1. Germline V gene lookup returns CDR1 SGHRS and CDR2 YFSETQ. The CDR3 sequence is 15 residues long. V lost 0 bases and J lost 4; bases outside the gene matches: 6. The CDR3 sequence is CASSLDGTAIYGYTF. The CDR3 DNA reads as TGCGCCAGCAGCTTGGATGGGACAGCGATCTATGGCTACACCTTC.

This clone is medium-sized within its sample. J is TRBJ2-3 and V is TRBV11-3; 7 bases match TRBD1. CDR1 is SGHNT, CDR2 YENEEA, per germline. The CDR3 sequence is 15 residues long. With V trimmed by 5 bases and J by 5 bases, 10 bases remained unmatched. The CDR3 sequence is CASSQRTGRGDTQYF. The CDR3 region has the DNA TGTGCCAGCAGCCAACGGACAGGACGAGGAGATACGCAGTATTTT.

This clone was detected only a few times. This chain connects TRBV7-8 to TRBJ2-7; TRBD2 matches at 10 bases. V lost 8 bases to trimming and J lost 2 bases; unmatched junction nucleotides: 9. The germline gives CDR1 SGHVS, CDR2 FQNEAQ. The CDR3 totals 15 residues. The CDR3 spells CASGPTSGVAYEQYF. In nucleotides, the CDR3 is TGTGCCAGCGGCCCTACTAGCGGGGTTGCCTACGAGCAGTACTTC.

This clone is medium-sized (0.01 to 0.1%) within its sample. The gene calls are TRBV6-8 and TRBJ1-5; tentative D call: TRBD1 (6 bases). The germline V and J ends were trimmed by 0 bases and 4 bases, with 10 bases remaining between them. The CDR3 is 15 amino acids. Germline V gene data show CDR1 as MNHGY and CDR2 as SAAAGT. The CDR3 DNA reads TGTGCCAGCAGTTACTCCGGGCAGGGGAATCAGCCCCAGCATTTT. It yields the protein CASSYSGQGNQPQHF.

This clone occurred a few times. The chain links TRBV11-3 to TRBJ1-5; a weak D match, TRBD1 (5 bases). Looked up from germline, CDR1 is SGHNT and CDR2 is YENEEA. The ends were cut back, 3 bases at V and 3 bases at J, with 15 bases in the middle. The CDR3 is 16 residues long. The CDR3 spells CASSFLSGHYNQPQHF. DNA for the CDR3: TGTGCCAGCAGCTTTTTATCAGGGCATTACAATCAGCCCCAGCATTTT.

A few counts support this clone. This rearrangement joins TRBV9 to TRBJ2-3; D unclear. Germline V gene data show CDR1 as SGDLS and CDR2 as YYNGEE. The CDR3 consists of 14 residues. Trimming stripped 0 bases from V and 0 bases from J, with 5 bases between. The CDR3 protein is CASSVGRSTDTQYF. As DNA, the CDR3 is TGTGCCAGCAGCGTAGGTAGGAGCACAGATACGCAGTATTTT.

The chain has TRBV19 and TRBJ2-2; 10 nucleotides line up with TRBD2. The CDR3 is made up of 18 amino acids. V was clipped by 1 base and J by 2 bases; unmatched bases: 7. Germline V gene sequence: CDR1 LNHDA, CDR2 SQIVND (reference sequence). The chain's CDR3 is CASSIVLAGYINTGELFF. The CDR3 DNA follows: TGTGCCAGTAGTATAGTACTAGCGGGATACATAAACACCGGGGAGCTGTTTTTT.

With respect to this clone: The same CDR3 is also encoded by other DNA sequences in this sample. CDR3 sequence (DNA): TGTGCCTGGAGTGTTTCTAGAGATACGCAGTATTTT. Amino acids: CAWSVSRDTQYF. The chain employs TRBV30 and TRBJ2-3, with D uncertain. Germline V gene data show CDR1 as GTSNPN and CDR2 as SVGIG (reference sequence). CDR3 size: 12 residues. V lost 0 bases, J lost 5 bases, and 6 bases lay in between.

CDR3 region: CASSPLGEKLFF. In nucleotides, the CDR3 is TGTGCCAGCAGTCCCTTGGGGGAAAAACTGTTTTTT. The gene calls are TRBV6-8 and TRBJ1-4; the D is unclear. This CDR3 comprises 12 residues. Germline values: CDR1 MNHGY, CDR2 SAAAGT. Trimming took off 5 bases at V and 8 bases at J, with 9 bases between the two ends.

This clone was counted only a few times. The V call is TRBV6-8, the J call TRBJ2-1, with D tentatively TRBD1 or TRBD2 (6 bases each). V lost 6 bases to trimming and J lost 2 bases, with 14 bases between them. Germline V gene lookup returns CDR1 MNHGY and CDR2 SAAAGT. The CDR3 runs to 15 residues. In DNA, the CDR3 is TGTGCCAGCAGCCTTACGGGGGCCGCCTACAATGAGCAGTTCTTC. Translating it yields CASSLTGAAYNEQFF.

This clone has just a few counts. V is TRBV2 and J is TRBJ2-3, with D perhaps TRBD1 (6 bases). The CDR3 runs 17 residues. Trimming stripped 3 bases from V and 4 bases from J, with 20 bases between. The germline gives CDR1 SNHLY, CDR2 FYNNEI. CDR3 coding DNA: TGTGCCAGCAGTGACAGGGAGACCCCCGGGACATCAGATACGCAGTATTTT. It encodes CASSDRETPGTSDTQYF.

J is TRBJ2-2 and V is TRBV9; D is uncertain. The CDR3 has 13 residues. CDR1 is SGDLS and CDR2 is YYNGEE in the germline V gene. The V end lost 4 bases, the J end lost 2 bases, and 6 bases lay between the germline ends. The DNA of the CDR3 is TGTGCCAGCAGCCCTCCAAACACCGGGGAGCTGTTTTTT. Protein: CASSPPNTGELFF.

V gene TRBV19 combines with J gene TRBJ2-2; possibly TRBD2 for D (6 bases). The germline gives CDR1 LNHDA, CDR2 SQIVND (reference sequence). V was shortened by 8 bases and J by 2 bases, with 12 bases between the two germline ends. The CDR3 consists of 14 residues. CDR3 in amino acids: CASGTLLNTGELFF. The CDR3 bases are TGTGCCAGTGGGACTTTACTAAACACCGGGGAGCTGTTTTTT.

This clone turned up a few times. V and J are TRBV6-8 and TRBJ2-1; 9 nucleotides line up with TRBD2. This CDR3 comprises 15 residues. V gave up 8 bases and J gave up 0 bases; unmatched junction bases: 5. Germline V gives CDR1 MNHGY, CDR2 SAAAGT. Written as DNA, the CDR3 is TGTGCCAGCGGCCCAGCGGGGGGCTCCTACAATGAGCAGTTCTTC. Residues: CASGPAGGSYNEQFF.

DNA of the CDR3: TGCAGCGTTGAACCCGAAAACAAGAACACCGGGGAGCTGTTTTTT. Amino acid sequence: CSVEPENKNTGELFF. This chain connects TRBV29-1 to TRBJ2-2, with D unresolved. Germline CDR1 reads SQVTM; CDR2 reads ANQGSEA. The CDR3 is made up of 15 amino acids. V dropped 2 bases and J dropped 1 base, with 11 bases sitting between them.

CDR3 sequence reads: CASSWGLAETQYF. DNA of the CDR3: TGTGCCAGCAGTTGGGGACTAGCAGAGACCCAGTACTTC. V usage is TRBV6-8 and J usage is TRBJ2-5, with TRBD2 matching over 9 bases. Germline-derived CDR1 and CDR2 are MNHGY and SAAAGT. The V gene end was trimmed by 4 bases and the J gene end by 4 bases; junction bases not matched to a gene: 1. CDR3 length equals 13 residues.

This clone was counted only a few times. The chain carries TRBV8-2 and TRBJ2-1; whether TRBD1, the table's D call, matches the DNA was not checked. TRBV8-2 represents a pseudogene. This CDR3 has 13 residues. CDR3 nucleotides: TGTGCCAGCAGCCTGGACAGTTACAATGAGCAGTTCTTC. It yields the protein CASSLDSYNEQFF.

This clone is termed medium-sized (0.01 to 0.1%). This rearrangement joins TRBV11-3 to TRBJ2-3; 7 bases align to TRBD2. CDR1 SGHNT and CDR2 YENEEA come from the germline V gene. CDR3 size: 14 residues. With V trimmed by 4 bases and J by 4 bases, 5 bases remained unmatched. Written as DNA, the CDR3 is TGTGCCAGCAGCTCGACTAGCAGTGCAGATACGCAGTATTTT. This encodes CASSSTSSADTQYF.

This clone was found a few times. The chain links TRBV6-8 to TRBJ1-5, with D perhaps TRBD1 (6 bases). Germline CDR1 MNHGY, CDR2 SAAAGT. The CDR3 consists of 15 residues. The germline V and J ends were trimmed by 0 bases and 5 bases, with 11 bases remaining between them. The CDR3 loop is CASSYSTQGDQPQHF. The CDR3 nucleotides are TGTGCCAGCAGTTACTCGACACAGGGTGATCAGCCCCAGCATTTT.

This clone was observed a handful of times. The V call is TRBV6-8, the J call TRBJ2-7; a weak D match, TRBD2 (5 bases). The CDR3 is made up of 13 amino acids. Deletions cut 10 bases from V and 3 bases from J, with 16 bases between. Germline lookup yields CDR1 MNHGY and CDR2 SAAAGT. The CDR3 nucleotides read TGTGCCATCAGAAGAGACTACTTCTACGAGCAGTACTTC. It encodes CAIRRDYFYEQYF.

The sample holds a few counts of this clone. This chain joins TRBV6-8 and TRBJ2-3; no clear D gene. Between the trimmed V and J ends, which lost 4 bases and 0 bases, there was a span of 11 bases. Germline V gene lookup returns CDR1 MNHGY and CDR2 SAAAGT. This CDR3 comprises 15 residues. Written as DNA, the CDR3 is TGTGCCAGCAGTTGGATGGACCGAAGCACAGATACGCAGTATTTT. Residues: CASSWMDRSTDTQYF.

This clone was found once. The V gene is TRBV19, the J gene TRBJ1-5, with D uncertain. The CDR3 consists of 18 residues. CDR1 and CDR2 from the germline V gene are LNHDA and SQIVND (reference sequence). V was shortened by 1 base and J by 0 bases, with 16 bases between the two germline ends. The CDR3 is CASSIGSGRRNSNQPQHF. CDR3 coding DNA: TGTGCCAGTAGTATAGGGTCCGGTAGGCGAAATAGCAATCAGCCCCAGCATTTT.

This clone appeared a few times. The junction departs from germline at one end; a sequencing error may be responsible. This chain joins TRBV6-8 and TRBJ1-3, with D possibly matching TRBD1 (6 bases). Per the germline V gene, CDR1 is MNHGY and CDR2 is SAAAGT. This CDR3 is 13 amino acids long. The CDR3 nucleotides are TGTGCCAACAGTGCAGGGGAAGGAAACACCATATATTTT. Its protein product is CANSAGEGNTIYF.

As DNA, the CDR3 is TGTGCCAGCAGTGCGGGACCAAATTACGAGCAGTACTTC. Encoded protein: CASSAGPNYEQYF. V gene TRBV7-4 combines with J gene TRBJ2-7; D possibly corresponds to TRBD2 (6 bases). Germline assignment: CDR1 SGHVT and CDR2 SQSDAQ. The V end lost 6 bases, the J end lost 4 bases, and 13 bases lay between the germline ends. The CDR3 totals 13 residues.

This chain connects TRBV29-1 to TRBJ2-2; no clear D. Trimming cost V 8 bases and J 5 bases, with 12 bases left between them. The CDR3 is made up of 12 amino acids. Germline CDR1 and CDR2: SQVTM and ANQGSEA. The chain's CDR3 is CSTVVWTGELFF. Written as DNA, the CDR3 is TGCAGCACCGTGGTTTGGACCGGGGAGCTGTTTTTT.

CDR3 sequence: CASSRLTGLFEKLFF. The CDR3, as DNA: TGTGCCAGCAGTCGTCTTACAGGTCTTTTTGAAAAACTGTTTTTT. V usage is TRBV28 and J usage is TRBJ1-4; a weak D match, TRBD1 (5 bases). Germline lookup yields CDR1 MDHEN and CDR2 SYDVKM. The CDR3 length is 15 residues. V lost 5 bases to trimming and J lost 7 bases, with 17 bases between them.

The chain carries TRBV19 and TRBJ2-5; no clear D. Germline loops: CDR1 LNHDA, CDR2 SQIVND (reference sequence). The V end lost 6 bases, the J end lost 2 bases, and 10 bases lay between the germline ends. CDR3 size: 13 residues. CDR3 sequence: CASRSVGQETQYF. In DNA, the CDR3 is TGTGCCAGTAGGTCGGTGGGACAAGAGACCCAGTACTTC.

The chain employs TRBV28 and TRBJ1-5; TRBD1 agrees at 7 bases. This CDR3 contains 16 residues. Germline-derived CDR1 and CDR2 are MDHEN and SYDVKM. The trim removed 1 base at V and 5 bases at J, leaving 8 bases unmatched. CDR3 region: CASSLYQGVSDQPQHF. CDR3 sequence (DNA): TGTGCCAGCAGTTTATATCAGGGGGTCTCTGATCAGCCCCAGCATTTT.

This clone has only a few counts. V gene TRBV28 combines with J gene TRBJ2-7; D is ambiguous. Trimming took off 3 bases at V and 2 bases at J, with 11 bases between the two ends. This CDR3 has 14 amino acids. Germline assignment: CDR1 MDHEN and CDR2 SYDVKM. CDR3 in amino acids: CASSFPLTTYEQYF. CDR3 bases: TGTGCCAGCAGTTTCCCCCTAACGACCTACGAGCAGTACTTC. The variable domain in full, with the rest retrieved from reference TRBV28 and TRBJ2-7, is DVKVTQSSRYLVKRTGEKVFLECVQDMDHENMFWYRQDPGLGLRLIYFSYDVKMKEKGDIPEGYSVSREKKERFSLILESASTNQTSMYLCASSFPLTTYEQYFGPGTRLTVT.